The 27 T cell receptor beta chains reported below all come from one sample, sequenced in a study of identical twins. MiXCR, run by TCRdb on the 5' RACE reads, gives a single entry per CDR3 protein. The repertoire consists of around 570,000 distinct CDR3 sequences, with approximately 9.6% occurring once and the leading ten covering roughly 3%. The same specimen was also included in a second study, on yellow fever vaccine responses in identical twins.

Sequencing was performed on PBMCs. The receptors come from a woman under 30 in good health.

There are many counts of this clonotype. The chain uses TRBV24-1 and TRBJ2-2; 9 bases are shared with TRBD1. The CDR3 extends over 16 amino acids. Germline V gene data show CDR1 as KGHDR and CDR2 as SFDVKD. V was clipped by 3 bases and J by 5 bases; unmatched bases: 6. This CDR3 is CATSDTGTGSTGELFF. For the CDR3, the DNA is TGTGCCACCAGTGATACCGGGACAGGGAGTACCGGGGAGCTGTTTTTT.

The CDR3 sequence: CASSRYVRTGEETQYF. The CDR3 DNA reads as TGTGCCAGCAGCAGATACGTCCGGACAGGGGAAGAGACCCAGTACTTC. The rearrangement joins TRBV21-1 to TRBJ2-5; the table's D call TRBD1 went unverified against the DNA. TRBV21-1 is a known pseudogene. The CDR3 totals 16 residues.

The sample holds many counts of this clonotype. The rearrangement joins TRBV7-3 to TRBJ1-1; no clear D. The ends were cut back, 2 bases at V and 3 bases at J, with 13 bases in the middle. CDR3 length: 15 residues. Germline assignment: CDR1 SGHTA and CDR2 FQGTGA. The DNA for the CDR3 is TGTGCCAGCAGCTTAGGCATCGGGCTTGACACTGAAGCTTTCTTT. It yields the protein CASSLGIGLDTEAFF. Full variable domain (rest looked up from reference TRBV7-3 and TRBJ1-1): GAGVSQTPSNKVTEKGKYVELRCDPISGHTALYWYRQSLGQGPEFLIYFQGTGAADDSGLPNDRFFAVRPEGSVSTLKIQRTERGDSAVYLCASSLGIGLDTEAFFGQGTRLTVV.

CDR3 sequence reads: CASSQVVTGETQYF. The DNA for the CDR3 is TGCGCCAGCAGCCAAGTAGTAACGGGAGAGACCCAGTACTTC. The chain uses TRBV4-3 and TRBJ2-5, with no clear D. In germline, CDR1 is LGHNA, CDR2 YSLEER. The CDR3 spans 14 residues. V was shortened by 1 base and J by 4 bases, with 10 bases between the two germline ends.

This clonotype was found many times. The genes are TRBV3-1 and TRBJ2-1, with 7 positions matching TRBD1. The CDR3 sequence is 15 residues long. J lost 10 bases, V lost 5 bases, and 14 bases had no gene match. Germline CDR1 and CDR2: LGHDT and YNNKEL (reference sequence). DNA for the CDR3: TGTGCCAGCAGCTGGCCCGACAGGGATCGCCGGGAGCAGTTCTTC. This codes for CASSWPDRDRREQFF.

The chain combines TRBV7-2 with TRBJ2-7; D is unclear. Germline V gene sequence: CDR1 SGHTA, CDR2 FQGNSA. This CDR3 is built from 13 residues. V lost 1 base and J lost 3, with 7 bases in between. In DNA form, the CDR3 reads TGTGCCAGCAGCTTAGTACCCGGCTACGAGCAGTACTTC. Translated, it gives CASSLVPGYEQYF.

This clonotype came up many times. The CDR3 loop is CASSYWQGTGELFF. CDR3 bases: TGTGCCAGCAGTTACTGGCAGGGCACCGGGGAGCTGTTTTTT. This chain uses TRBV6-5 with TRBJ2-2; D is possibly TRBD1 (5 bases). The CDR3 sequence is 14 residues long. Germline CDR1 is MNHEY and CDR2 is SVGAGI. The ends were cut back, 1 base at V and 4 bases at J, with 7 bases in the middle.

The gene calls are TRBV27 and TRBJ2-5, with 10 positions matching TRBD2. Germline V lookup: CDR1 MNHEY, CDR2 SMNVEV (reference sequence). This CDR3 has 16 residues. V lost 6 bases, J lost 3 bases, and 10 bases stayed unmatched. The CDR3 region has the DNA TGTGCCAGCAGGAAAGGGACTAGCGATATAGAAGAGACCCAGTACTTC. Its translation is CASRKGTSDIEETQYF.

The V and J genes are TRBV2 and TRBJ2-7, with TRBD2 identical over 7 bases. Trimming at V came to 6 bases and at J to 7 bases, leaving 3 bases not matched to a gene. The CDR3 loop spans 11 amino acids. Germline V gene lookup returns CDR1 SNHLY and CDR2 FYNNEI. CDR3 sequence reads: CASRLASEQYF. CDR3 in DNA: TGTGCCAGCAGACTAGCGTCTGAGCAGTACTTC. Full variable domain (remainder filled in from reference TRBV2 and TRBJ2-7): EPEVTQTPSHQVTQMGQEVILRCVPISNHLYFYWYRQILGQKVEFLVSFYNNEISEKSEIFDDQFSVERPDGSNFTLKIRSTKLEDSAMYFCASRLASEQYFGPGTRLTVT.

In this sample, this clonotype turned up a few times. The chain employs TRBV5-1 and TRBJ1-1; 7 bases line up with TRBD1. This CDR3 is built from 16 residues. In germline, CDR1 is SGHRS, CDR2 YFSETQ. V lost 7 bases and J lost 5; bases outside the gene matches: 17. The CDR3 sequence: CASLREPGAGGTEAFF. The CDR3 bases are TGCGCCAGCCTAAGGGAGCCAGGGGCAGGGGGTACTGAAGCTTTCTTT.

This clonotype was recorded a few times. The chain carries TRBV20-1 and TRBJ2-1; TRBD1 matches at 10 bases. Per the germline V gene, CDR1 is DFQATT and CDR2 is SNEGSKA (reference sequence). Trimming removed 6 bases from V and 8 bases from J; junction bases left unmatched: 13. CDR3 size: 15 residues. The CDR3 protein is CSATKGQGKRDEQFF. CDR3 DNA: TGCAGTGCAACAAAGGGACAGGGGAAAAGAGATGAGCAGTTCTTC.

The V call is TRBV5-1, the J call TRBJ2-7; 11 bases align to TRBD2. Germline loops: CDR1 SGHRS, CDR2 YFSETQ. V gave up 0 bases and J gave up 2 bases; unmatched junction bases: 4. The CDR3 covers 16 residues. CDR3 bases: TGCGCCAGCAGCTTGGGCGGGACTAGCGGAGCCTACGAGCAGTACTTC. Its protein product is CASSLGGTSGAYEQYF. Complete variable domain (other parts from reference TRBV5-1 and TRBJ2-7): KAGVTQTPRYLIKTRGQQVTLSCSPISGHRSVSWYQQTPGQGLQFLFEYFSETQRNKGNFPGRFSGRQFSNSRSEMNVSTLELGDSALYLCASSLGGTSGAYEQYFGPGTRLTVT.

This clonotype turned up a few times. This sequence joins TRBV4-2 and TRBJ2-1; 7 bases line up with TRBD2. The CDR3 sequence is 16 residues long. V lost 1 base to trimming and J lost 0 bases; unmatched junction nucleotides: 3. Germline V gene lookup returns CDR1 LGHNA and CDR2 YNFKEQ. The CDR3 loop is CASSQAGTTSYNEQFF. In DNA, the CDR3 is TGTGCCAGCAGCCAAGCGGGGACTACCTCCTACAATGAGCAGTTCTTC.

The chain is built from TRBV5-1 and TRBJ2-5; possibly TRBD1 for D (7 bases). The V and J ends lost 2 bases and 1 base respectively, with 15 bases between them. The germline V gene encodes CDR1 SGHRS and CDR2 YFSETQ. The CDR3 is 16 amino acids. CDR3 amino acids: CASSFQGGPLQETQYF. CDR3 nucleotide sequence: TGCGCCAGCAGCTTTCAGGGGGGACCTCTCCAAGAGACCCAGTACTTC.

The chain couples TRBV6-1 to TRBJ2-1; TRBD1 agrees at 10 bases. Germline V gene data show CDR1 as MNHNS and CDR2 as SASEGT. Losses at the gene ends were 4 bases for V and 6 bases for J; bases not matched to a gene: 3. The CDR3 sequence is 14 residues long. This CDR3 is CASSAGQGLNEQFF. CDR3 DNA: TGTGCCAGCAGTGCGGGACAGGGGCTCAATGAGCAGTTCTTC.

This clonotype was observed many times. The chain carries TRBV6-1 and TRBJ2-3; D might be TRBD1 (6 bases). The germline CDR1 and CDR2 sequences are MNHNS and SASEGT. The CDR3 spans 15 residues. V lost 7 bases to trimming and J lost 1 base, with 15 bases between them. CDR3 coding DNA: TGTGCCAGCAAAAGATTTGGGGGCGGCACAGATACGCAGTATTTT. Translation gives CASKRFGGGTDTQYF.

The V gene is TRBV6-1, the J gene TRBJ1-2, with D perhaps matching TRBD1 (5 bases). The CDR3 extends over 14 amino acids. Germline CDR1 reads MNHNS; CDR2 reads SASEGT. Between the trimmed V and J ends, which lost 4 bases and 4 bases, there was a span of 13 bases. The CDR3 coding sequence is TGTGCCAGCAGTGCCTCCGTTAGGGGCTATGGCTACACCTTC. Translation gives CASSASVRGYGYTF.

J is TRBJ2-3 and V is TRBV27; a possible D gene is TRBD1 (6 bases). Germline CDR1 MNHEY, CDR2 SMNVEV (reference sequence). With 4 bases removed from V and 6 bases from J, the gap between germline ends came to 20 bases. The CDR3 loop spans 16 amino acids. CDR3 DNA: TGTGCCAGCAGTTCCCCCGAGCGACTGAGGGGGGATACGCAGTATTTT. Translated: CASSSPERLRGDTQYF.

This chain connects TRBV2 to TRBJ2-1; either TRBD1 or TRBD2 may supply D (5 bases each). Trimming cost V 6 bases and J 8 bases, with 8 bases left between them. This CDR3 comprises 11 residues. CDR1 and CDR2 from the germline V gene are SNHLY and FYNNEI. The CDR3 DNA is TGTGCCAGCAGACAGGAGGATGAGCAGTTCTTC. This sequence encodes CASRQEDEQFF.

This clonotype appeared a few times. J is TRBJ1-1 and V is TRBV25-1; D not resolved. Looked up from germline, CDR1 is MGHDK and CDR2 is SYGVNS. The CDR3 spans 11 residues. V lost 5 bases, J lost 7 bases, and 8 bases lay in between. The CDR3 region is CASSHQVEAFF. The CDR3 region has the DNA TGTGCCAGCAGTCATCAGGTTGAAGCTTTCTTT.

The rearrangement uses TRBV3-1 and TRBJ2-2; the match to TRBD2 covers 7 bases. From germline, CDR1 is LGHDT and CDR2 YNNKEL (reference sequence). The CDR3 runs 17 residues. V was clipped by 7 bases and J by 1 base; unmatched bases: 12. The CDR3 reads CASTLQRDYLNTGELFF. The DNA for the CDR3 is TGTGCCAGCACCCTACAAAGGGACTACCTGAACACCGGGGAGCTGTTTTTT. Full variable domain (remainder filled in from reference TRBV3-1 and TRBJ2-2): DTAVSQTPKYLVTQMGNDKSIKCEQNLGHDTMYWYKQDSKKFLKIMFSYNNKELIINETVPNRFSPKSPDKAHLNLHINSLELGDSAVYFCASTLQRDYLNTGELFFGEGSRLTVL.

Many counts were recorded for this clonotype. The chain links TRBV25-1 to TRBJ2-3, with D perhaps assigned TRBD1 or TRBD2 (6 bases each). This CDR3 is built from 16 residues. Germline loops: CDR1 MGHDK, CDR2 SYGVNS. With 6 bases removed from V and 6 bases from J, the gap between germline ends came to 22 bases. The CDR3 protein is CASRPGTTGRLDTQYF. The DNA for the CDR3 is TGTGCCAGCAGACCGGGGACAACTGGGAGGTTGGATACGCAGTATTTT.

This clonotype has a count of ten or more. This chain connects TRBV20-1 to TRBJ2-5, with D perhaps TRBD2 (5 bases). Germline assignment: CDR1 DFQATT and CDR2 SNEGSKA (reference sequence). V was pared by 5 bases and J by 13 bases, with 20 bases between. This CDR3 spans 12 amino acids. The CDR3 DNA sequence: TGCAGTGCTCCGACGGCCGGGATCCCCGCGTACTTC. Its protein product is CSAPTAGIPAYF.

The J gene is TRBJ2-1, the V gene TRBV12-3 or TRBV12-4, with D unresolved. The CDR3 consists of 13 residues. Trimming stripped 10 bases from V and 6 bases from J, with 16 bases between. The CDR3, as DNA: TGTGCCACCCGGAGTACCTTCGGCAATGAGCAGTTCTTC. As protein: CATRSTFGNEQFF.

This sequence joins TRBV6-2 or TRBV6-3 and TRBJ2-7; TRBD2 agrees at 9 bases. The germline V gene encodes CDR1 MNHEY and CDR2 SVGEGT. There are 14 residues in the CDR3. Losses at the gene ends were 4 bases for V and 0 bases for J; bases not matched to a gene: 1. CDR3 sequence reads: CASSWGLASYEQYF. The CDR3 DNA follows: TGTGCCAGCAGTTGGGGACTAGCCTCCTACGAGCAGTACTTC.

The rearrangement links TRBV5-4 to TRBJ2-2, with 10 bases aligning to TRBD1. V shed 6 bases and J 5 bases; nucleotides not matched to a gene: 10. This CDR3 is 16 amino acids long. The germline CDR1 and CDR2 sequences are SGHNT and YYREEE (reference sequence). The CDR3 loop is CASKLGGTGETGELFF. The CDR3 DNA sequence: TGTGCCAGCAAGCTTGGCGGGACAGGGGAAACCGGGGAGCTGTTTTTT.

The V and J genes are TRBV12-3 or TRBV12-4 and TRBJ2-3, with 8 bases lining up with TRBD2. The trim removed 3 bases at V and 3 bases at J, leaving 8 bases unmatched. The CDR3 loop spans 16 amino acids. CDR3 sequence reads: CASSFRRGGLTDTQYF. In nucleotides, the CDR3 is TGTGCCAGCAGTTTTCGCCGGGGGGGCCTTACAGATACGCAGTATTTT.